This T cell receptor beta chain was observed in a study of T-cell memory formation after mild COVID-19. Overall study results and limits: CD4+ clones that contracted lay mainly in CM and EM; CD8+ ones lay in EMRA. CD4/CD8 balance held among clones contracting day 15 to 85, and later expanders leaned CD4+.

Details on this clonotype: Its antigen remains unknown.

From the 5' RACE reads, TCRdb called clonotypes with MiXCR, one entry per CDR3 protein. The table shows approximately 480,000 distinct CDR3 sequences, with roughly 20% occurring only once. The CDR3 runs 13 residues. Germline values: CDR1 MNHEY, CDR2 SVGAGI. The J segment lost 6 bases and the V segment lost 5 bases, leaving 4 bases of the junction unmatched. Sample: PBMCs or a T cell subset sorted from them (not recorded which). This TCR was recovered from an adult woman who had mild COVID-19 (a few samples of this study predate the infection). Cell type and time point are not known. The V and J genes are TRBV6-5 and TRBJ2-7, with 10 bases fitting TRBD1. The CDR3 DNA sequence: TGTGCCAGCAGTCCGGGACAGGGGTCCGAGCAGTACTTC. Translation gives CASSPGQGSEQYF.